In its sample, the clone carrying this TCR beta chain was seen many times. No antigen is known for it. This specimen comes from a study of T cell repertoires in cytomegalovirus infection. General study findings and limits: Summed frequency of public TCR beta families distinguished CMV carriers with the relevant HLA. The study found HLA-C-restricted CMV-specific TCR beta clonotypes dominating the ex vivo response.

V was pared by 5 bases and J by 8 bases, with 10 bases of the junction left unmatched. There are 16 residues in the CDR3. CDR1 is MNHEY and CDR2 is SVGEGT in the germline V gene. From the reads, TCRdb called clonotypes with MiXCR, one entry per CDR3 protein. The data contain 250,000 or so distinct CDR3 sequences, roughly an eighth of them seen just once; the ten biggest clones take up 1.5% to 2%. The J gene is TRBJ2-1, the V gene TRBV6-2 or TRBV6-3; 12 nucleotides align to TRBD2. Sequencing input: PBMCs. This TCR was sampled from a human donor in good health (CMV status not recorded). Some clones in this sample may be carry-over from other donors' samples. CDR3 amino acids: CASSPTRLAGDDEQFF. CDR3 nucleotides: TGTGCCAGCAGTCCAACCCGACTAGCGGGAGATGATGAGCAGTTCTTC.